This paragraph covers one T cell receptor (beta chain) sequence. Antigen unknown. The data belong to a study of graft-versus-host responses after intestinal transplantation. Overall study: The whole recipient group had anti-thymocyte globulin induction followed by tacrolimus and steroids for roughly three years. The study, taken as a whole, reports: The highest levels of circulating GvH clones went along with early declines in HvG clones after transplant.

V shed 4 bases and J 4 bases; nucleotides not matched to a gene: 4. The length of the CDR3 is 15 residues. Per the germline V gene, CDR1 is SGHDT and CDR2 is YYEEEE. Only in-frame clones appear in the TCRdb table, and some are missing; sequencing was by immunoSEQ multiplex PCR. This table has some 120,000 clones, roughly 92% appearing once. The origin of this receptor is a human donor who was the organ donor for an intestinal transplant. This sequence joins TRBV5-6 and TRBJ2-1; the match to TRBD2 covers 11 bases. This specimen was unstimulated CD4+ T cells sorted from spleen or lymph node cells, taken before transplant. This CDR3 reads CASSQTSGNYNEQFF. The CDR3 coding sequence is TGTGCCAGCAGCCAGACTAGCGGGAATTACAATGAGCAGTTCTTC.